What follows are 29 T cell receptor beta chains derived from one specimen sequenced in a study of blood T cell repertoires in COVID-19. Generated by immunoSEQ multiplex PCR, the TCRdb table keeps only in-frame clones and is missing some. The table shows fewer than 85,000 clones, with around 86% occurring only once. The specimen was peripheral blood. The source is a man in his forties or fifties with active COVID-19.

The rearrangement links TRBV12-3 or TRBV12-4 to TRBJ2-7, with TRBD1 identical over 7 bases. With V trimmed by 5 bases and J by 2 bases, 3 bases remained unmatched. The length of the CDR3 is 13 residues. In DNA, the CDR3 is TGTGCCAGCAGTGGGACAGTAGCCTACGAGCAGTACTTC. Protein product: CASSGTVAYEQYF.

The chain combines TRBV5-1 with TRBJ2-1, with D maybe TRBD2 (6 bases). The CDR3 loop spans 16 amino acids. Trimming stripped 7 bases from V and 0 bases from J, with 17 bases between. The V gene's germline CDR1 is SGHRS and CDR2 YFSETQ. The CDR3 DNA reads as TGCGCCAGCCGGACTACGGGGTCAACCTCCTACAATGAGCAGTTCTTC. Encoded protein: CASRTTGSTSYNEQFF.

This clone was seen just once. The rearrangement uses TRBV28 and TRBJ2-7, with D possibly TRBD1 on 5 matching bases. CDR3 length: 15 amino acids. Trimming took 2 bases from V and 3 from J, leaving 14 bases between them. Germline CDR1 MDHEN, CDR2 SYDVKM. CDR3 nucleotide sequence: TGTGCCAGCAGTTTACAGGGCAGCTCATACTACGAGCAGTACTTC. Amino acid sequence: CASSLQGSSYYEQYF.

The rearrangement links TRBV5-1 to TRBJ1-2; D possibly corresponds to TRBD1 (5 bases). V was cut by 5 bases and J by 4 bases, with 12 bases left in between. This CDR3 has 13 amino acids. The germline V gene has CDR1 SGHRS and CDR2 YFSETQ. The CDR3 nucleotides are TGCGCCAGCAGTCCGGCACAGGCCTATGGCTACACCTTC. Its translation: CASSPAQAYGYTF.

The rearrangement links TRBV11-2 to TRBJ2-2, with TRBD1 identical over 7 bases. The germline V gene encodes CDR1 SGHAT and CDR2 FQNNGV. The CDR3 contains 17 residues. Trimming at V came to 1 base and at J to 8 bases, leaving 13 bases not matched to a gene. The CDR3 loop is CASSLGLLQGRRGELFF. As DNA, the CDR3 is TGTGCCAGCAGCTTAGGACTACTACAGGGGCGGAGAGGGGAGCTGTTTTTT. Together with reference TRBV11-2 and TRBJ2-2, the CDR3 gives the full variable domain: EAGVAQSPRYKIIEKRQSVAFWCNPISGHATLYWYQQILGQGPKLLIQFQNNGVVDDSQLPKDRFSAERLKGVDSTLKIQPAKLEDSAVYLCASSLGLLQGRRGELFFGEGSRLTVL.

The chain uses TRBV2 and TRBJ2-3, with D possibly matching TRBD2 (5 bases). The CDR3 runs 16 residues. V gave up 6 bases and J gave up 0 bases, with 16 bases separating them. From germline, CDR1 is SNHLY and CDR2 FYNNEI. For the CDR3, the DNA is TGTGCCAGCAGGATCGGGAAGGGAGTTAGCACAGATACGCAGTATTTT. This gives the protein CASRIGKGVSTDTQYF.

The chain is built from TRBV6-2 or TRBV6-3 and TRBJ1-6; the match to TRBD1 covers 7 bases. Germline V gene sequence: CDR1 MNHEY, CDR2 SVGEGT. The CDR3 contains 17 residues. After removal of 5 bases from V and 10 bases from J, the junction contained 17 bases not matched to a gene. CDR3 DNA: TGTGCCAGCAGTCCCCGACACACAACAGGGGCTAGGTCACCCCTCCACTTT. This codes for CASSPRHTTGARSPLHF.

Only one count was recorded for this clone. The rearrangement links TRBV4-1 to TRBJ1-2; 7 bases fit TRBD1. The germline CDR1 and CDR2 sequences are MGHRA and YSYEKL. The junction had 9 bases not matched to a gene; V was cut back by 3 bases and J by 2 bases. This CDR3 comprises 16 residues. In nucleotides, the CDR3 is TGCGCCAGCAGCCATCTTTTAAGGGACAGAAACTATGGCTACACCTTC. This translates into CASSHLLRDRNYGYTF.

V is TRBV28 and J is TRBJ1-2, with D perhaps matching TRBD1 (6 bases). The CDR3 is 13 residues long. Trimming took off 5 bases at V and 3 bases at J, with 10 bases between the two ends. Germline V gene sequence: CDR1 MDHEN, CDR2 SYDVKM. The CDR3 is CASSPTGHYGYTF. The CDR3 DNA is TGTGCCAGCAGTCCGACAGGACACTATGGCTACACCTTC.

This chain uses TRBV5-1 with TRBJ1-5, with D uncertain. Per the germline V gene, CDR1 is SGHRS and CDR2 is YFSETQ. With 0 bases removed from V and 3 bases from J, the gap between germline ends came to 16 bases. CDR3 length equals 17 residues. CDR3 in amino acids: CASSLGPVTSNNQPQHF. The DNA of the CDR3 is TGCGCCAGCAGCTTGGGGCCAGTCACTAGTAACAATCAGCCCCAGCATTTT.

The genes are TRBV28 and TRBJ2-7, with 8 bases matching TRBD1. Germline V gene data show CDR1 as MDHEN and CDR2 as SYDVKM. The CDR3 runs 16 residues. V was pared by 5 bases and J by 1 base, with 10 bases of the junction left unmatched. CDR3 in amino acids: CASSPGSGGASYEQYF. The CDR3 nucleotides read TGTGCCAGCAGTCCCGGCTCAGGGGGCGCGTCCTACGAGCAGTACTTC.

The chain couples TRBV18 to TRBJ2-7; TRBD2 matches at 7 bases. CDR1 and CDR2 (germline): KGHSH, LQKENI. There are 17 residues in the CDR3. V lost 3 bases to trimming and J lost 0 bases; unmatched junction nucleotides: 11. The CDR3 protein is CASSPLSWGGTSYEQYF. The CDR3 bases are TGTGCCAGCTCACCTCTGTCATGGGGGGGGACCTCCTACGAGCAGTACTTC.

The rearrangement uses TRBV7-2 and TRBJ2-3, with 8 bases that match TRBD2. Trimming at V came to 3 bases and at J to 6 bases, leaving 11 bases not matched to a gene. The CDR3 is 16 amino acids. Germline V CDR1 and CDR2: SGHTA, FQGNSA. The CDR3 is CASSLSGVAGHDTQYF. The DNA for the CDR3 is TGTGCCAGCAGCTTGTCGGGAGTAGCGGGACATGATACGCAGTATTTT.

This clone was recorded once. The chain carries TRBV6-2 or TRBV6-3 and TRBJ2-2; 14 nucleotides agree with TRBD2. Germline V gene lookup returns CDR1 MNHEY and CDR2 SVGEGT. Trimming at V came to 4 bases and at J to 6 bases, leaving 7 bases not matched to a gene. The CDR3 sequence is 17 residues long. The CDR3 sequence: CASSLPPGLAGAGELFF. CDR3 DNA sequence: TGTGCCAGCAGTTTACCGCCGGGACTAGCGGGAGCCGGGGAGCTGTTTTTT.

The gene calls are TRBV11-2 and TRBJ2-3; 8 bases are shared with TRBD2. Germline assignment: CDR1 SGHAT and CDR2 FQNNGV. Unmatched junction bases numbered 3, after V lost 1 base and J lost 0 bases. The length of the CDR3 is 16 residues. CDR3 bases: TGTGCCAGCAGCTTAGCGGGAGGGGGAAGCACAGATACGCAGTATTTT. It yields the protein CASSLAGGGSTDTQYF.

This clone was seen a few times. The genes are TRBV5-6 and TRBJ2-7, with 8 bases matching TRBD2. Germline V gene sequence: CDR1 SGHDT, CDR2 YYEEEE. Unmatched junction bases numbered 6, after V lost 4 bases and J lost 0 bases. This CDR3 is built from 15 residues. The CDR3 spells CASSDPTSASYEQYF. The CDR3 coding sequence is TGTGCCAGCAGCGACCCGACTAGCGCCTCCTACGAGCAGTACTTC.

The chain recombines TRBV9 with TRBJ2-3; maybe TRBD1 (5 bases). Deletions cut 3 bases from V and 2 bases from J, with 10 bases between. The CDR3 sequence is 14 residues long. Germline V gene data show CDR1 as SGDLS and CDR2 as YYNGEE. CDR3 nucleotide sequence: TGTGCCAGCAGCGCCCGACAGACCACAGATACGCAGTATTTT. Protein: CASSARQTTDTQYF. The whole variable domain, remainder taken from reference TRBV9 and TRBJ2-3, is DSGVTQTPKHLITATGQRVTLRCSPRSGDLSVYWYQQSLDQGLQFLIQYYNGEERAKGNILERFSAQQFPDLHSELNLSSLELGDSALYFCASSARQTTDTQYFGPGTRLTVL.

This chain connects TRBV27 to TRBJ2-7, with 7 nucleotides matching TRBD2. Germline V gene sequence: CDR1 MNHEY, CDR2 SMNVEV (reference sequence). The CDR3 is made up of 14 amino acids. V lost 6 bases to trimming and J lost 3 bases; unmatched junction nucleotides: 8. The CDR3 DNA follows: TGTGCCAGCAGCTTCCGCAGGACTAGCTACGAGCAGTACTTC. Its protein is CASSFRRTSYEQYF.

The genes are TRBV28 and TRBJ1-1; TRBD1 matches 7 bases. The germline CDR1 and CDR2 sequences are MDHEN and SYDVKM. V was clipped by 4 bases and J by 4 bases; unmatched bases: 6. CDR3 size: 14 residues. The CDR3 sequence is CASSSRGLSTEAFF. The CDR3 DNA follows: TGTGCCAGCAGTTCAAGGGGGCTCAGCACTGAAGCTTTCTTT.

The CDR3 protein is CASSWTGAEAFF. The CDR3 nucleotides read TGTGCCAGCAGTTGGACAGGGGCTGAAGCTTTCTTT. V gene TRBV28 combines with J gene TRBJ1-1; the match to TRBD1 covers 9 bases. This CDR3 contains 12 residues. V lost 4 bases, J lost 6 bases, and 0 bases stayed unmatched. CDR1 is MDHEN, CDR2 SYDVKM, per germline.

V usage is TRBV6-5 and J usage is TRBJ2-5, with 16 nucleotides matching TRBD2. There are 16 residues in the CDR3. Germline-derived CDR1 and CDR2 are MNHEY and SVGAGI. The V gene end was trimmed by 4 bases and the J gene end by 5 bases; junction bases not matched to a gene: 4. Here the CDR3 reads CASSLGLAGGGETQYF. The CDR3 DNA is TGTGCCAGCAGTTTGGGACTAGCGGGAGGGGGGGAGACCCAGTACTTC.

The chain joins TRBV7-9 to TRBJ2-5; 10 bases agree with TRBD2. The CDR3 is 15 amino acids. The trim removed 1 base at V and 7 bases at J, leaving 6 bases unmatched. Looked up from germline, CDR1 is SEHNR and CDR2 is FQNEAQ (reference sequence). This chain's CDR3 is CASSLGLAGDLTQYF. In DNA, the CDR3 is TGTGCCAGCAGCTTAGGGCTAGCGGGAGATTTGACCCAGTACTTC.

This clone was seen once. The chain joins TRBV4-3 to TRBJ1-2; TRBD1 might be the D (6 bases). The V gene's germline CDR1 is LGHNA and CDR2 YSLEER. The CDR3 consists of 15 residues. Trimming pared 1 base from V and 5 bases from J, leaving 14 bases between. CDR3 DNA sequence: TGCGCCAGCAGCCAAGGGGTACGCCAGGGGTATGGCTACACCTTC. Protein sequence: CASSQGVRQGYGYTF.

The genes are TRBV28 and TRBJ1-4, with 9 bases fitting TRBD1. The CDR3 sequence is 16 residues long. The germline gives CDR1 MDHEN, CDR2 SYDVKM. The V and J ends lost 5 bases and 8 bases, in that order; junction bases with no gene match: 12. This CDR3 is CASSGPPGTGNEKLFF. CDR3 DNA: TGTGCCAGCAGTGGGCCCCCAGGGACAGGGAACGAAAAACTGTTTTTT. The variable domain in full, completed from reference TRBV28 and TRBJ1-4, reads DVKVTQSSRYLVKRTGEKVFLECVQDMDHENMFWYRQDPGLGLRLIYFSYDVKMKEKGDIPEGYSVSREKKERFSLILESASTNQTSMYLCASSGPPGTGNEKLFFGSGTQLSVL.

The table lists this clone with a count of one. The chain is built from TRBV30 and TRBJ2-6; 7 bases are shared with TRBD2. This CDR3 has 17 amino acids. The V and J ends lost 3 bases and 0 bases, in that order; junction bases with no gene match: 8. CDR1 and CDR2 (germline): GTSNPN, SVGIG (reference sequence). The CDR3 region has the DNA TGTGCCTGGAGCCCCCCCAGGACTAGCTCTGGGGCCAACGTCCTGACTTTC. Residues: CAWSPPRTSSGANVLTF.

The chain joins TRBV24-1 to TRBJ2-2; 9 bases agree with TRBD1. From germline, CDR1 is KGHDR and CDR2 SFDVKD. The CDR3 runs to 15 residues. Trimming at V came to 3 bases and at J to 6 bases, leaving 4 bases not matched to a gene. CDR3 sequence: CATSDTGGSAGELFF. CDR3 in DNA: TGTGCCACCAGTGATACAGGGGGCTCGGCCGGGGAGCTGTTTTTT.

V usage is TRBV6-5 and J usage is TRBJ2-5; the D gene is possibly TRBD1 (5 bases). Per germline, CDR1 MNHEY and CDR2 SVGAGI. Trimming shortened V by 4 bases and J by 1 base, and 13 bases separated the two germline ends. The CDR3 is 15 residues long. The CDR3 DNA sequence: TGTGCCAGCAGTTTTTTTACGACAGCCCAAGAGACCCAGTACTTC. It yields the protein CASSFFTTAQETQYF.

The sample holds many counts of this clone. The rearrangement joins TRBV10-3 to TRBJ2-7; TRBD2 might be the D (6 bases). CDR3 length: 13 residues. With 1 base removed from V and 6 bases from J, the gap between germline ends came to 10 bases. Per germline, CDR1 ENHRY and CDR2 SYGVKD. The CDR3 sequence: CAISEFGGSEQYF. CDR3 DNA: TGTGCCATCAGTGAGTTCGGGGGTAGCGAGCAGTACTTC.

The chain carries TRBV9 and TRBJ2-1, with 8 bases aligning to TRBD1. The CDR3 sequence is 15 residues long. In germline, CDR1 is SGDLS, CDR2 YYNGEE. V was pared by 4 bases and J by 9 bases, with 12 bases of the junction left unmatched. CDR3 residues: CASSLSSGTGTEQFF. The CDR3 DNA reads TGTGCCAGCAGCTTGTCGTCCGGGACAGGAACTGAGCAGTTCTTC.